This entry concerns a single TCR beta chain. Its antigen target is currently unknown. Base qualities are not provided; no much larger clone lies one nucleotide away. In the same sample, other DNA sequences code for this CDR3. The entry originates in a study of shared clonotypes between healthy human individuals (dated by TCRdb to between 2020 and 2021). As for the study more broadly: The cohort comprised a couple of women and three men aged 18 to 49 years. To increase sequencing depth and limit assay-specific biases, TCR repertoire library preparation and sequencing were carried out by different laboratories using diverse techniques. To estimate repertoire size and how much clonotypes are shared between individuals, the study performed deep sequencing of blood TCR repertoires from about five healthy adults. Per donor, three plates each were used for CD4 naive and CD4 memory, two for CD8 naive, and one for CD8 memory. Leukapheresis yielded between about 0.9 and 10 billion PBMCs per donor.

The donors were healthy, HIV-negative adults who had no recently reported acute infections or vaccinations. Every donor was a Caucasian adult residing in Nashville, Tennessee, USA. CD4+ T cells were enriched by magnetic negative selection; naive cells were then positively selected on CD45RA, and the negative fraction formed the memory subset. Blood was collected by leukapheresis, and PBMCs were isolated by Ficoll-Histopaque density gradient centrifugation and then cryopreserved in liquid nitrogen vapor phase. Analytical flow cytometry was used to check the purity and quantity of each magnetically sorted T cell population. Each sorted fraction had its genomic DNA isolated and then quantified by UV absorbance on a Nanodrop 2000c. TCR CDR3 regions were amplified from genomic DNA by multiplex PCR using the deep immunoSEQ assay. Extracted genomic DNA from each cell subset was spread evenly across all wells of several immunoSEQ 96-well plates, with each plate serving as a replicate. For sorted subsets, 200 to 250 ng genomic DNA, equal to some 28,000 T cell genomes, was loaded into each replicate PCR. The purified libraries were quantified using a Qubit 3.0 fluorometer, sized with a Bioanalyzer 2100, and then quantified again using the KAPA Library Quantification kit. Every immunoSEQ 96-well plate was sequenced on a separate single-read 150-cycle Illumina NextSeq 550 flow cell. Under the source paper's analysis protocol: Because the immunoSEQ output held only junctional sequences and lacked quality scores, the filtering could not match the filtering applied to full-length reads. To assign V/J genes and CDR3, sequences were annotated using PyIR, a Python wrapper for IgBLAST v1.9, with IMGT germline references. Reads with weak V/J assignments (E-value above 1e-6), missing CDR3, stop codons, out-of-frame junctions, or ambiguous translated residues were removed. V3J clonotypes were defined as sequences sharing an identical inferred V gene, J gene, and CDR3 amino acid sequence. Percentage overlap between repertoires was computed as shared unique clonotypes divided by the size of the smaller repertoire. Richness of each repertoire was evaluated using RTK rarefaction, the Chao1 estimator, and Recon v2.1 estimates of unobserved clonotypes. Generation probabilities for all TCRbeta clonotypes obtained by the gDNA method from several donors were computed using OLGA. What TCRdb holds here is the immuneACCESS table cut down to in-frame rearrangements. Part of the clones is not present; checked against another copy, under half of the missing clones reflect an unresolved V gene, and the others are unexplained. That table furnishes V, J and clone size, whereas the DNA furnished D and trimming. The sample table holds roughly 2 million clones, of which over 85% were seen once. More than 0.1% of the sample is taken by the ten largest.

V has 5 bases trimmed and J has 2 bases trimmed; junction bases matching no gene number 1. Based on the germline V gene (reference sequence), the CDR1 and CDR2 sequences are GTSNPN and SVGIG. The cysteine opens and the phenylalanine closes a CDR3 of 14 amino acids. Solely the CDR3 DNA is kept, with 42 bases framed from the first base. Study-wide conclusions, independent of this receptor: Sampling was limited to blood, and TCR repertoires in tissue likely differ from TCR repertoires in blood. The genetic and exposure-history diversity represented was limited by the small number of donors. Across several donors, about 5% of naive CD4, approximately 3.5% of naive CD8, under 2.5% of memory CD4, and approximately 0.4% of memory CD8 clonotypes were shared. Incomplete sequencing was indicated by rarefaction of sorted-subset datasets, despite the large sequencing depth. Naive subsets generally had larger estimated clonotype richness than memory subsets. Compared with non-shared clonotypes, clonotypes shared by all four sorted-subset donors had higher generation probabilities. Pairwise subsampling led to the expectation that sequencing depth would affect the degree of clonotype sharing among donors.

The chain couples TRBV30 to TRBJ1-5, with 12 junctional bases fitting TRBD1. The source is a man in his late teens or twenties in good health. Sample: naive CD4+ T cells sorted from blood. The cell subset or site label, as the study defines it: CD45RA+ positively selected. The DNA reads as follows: TGTGCCTGGGGGACAGGGGGCGGCAATCAGCCCCAGCATTTT. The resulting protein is CAWGTGGGNQPQHF.